This T cell receptor beta chain emerged from a study of siplizumab effects on memory and regulatory T cells. Only in-frame clones appear in the TCRdb table, and some are missing; sequencing was by immunoSEQ multiplex PCR. The sample yields over 85,000 clones, roughly 89% seen once. In germline, CDR1 is LNHDA, CDR2 SQIVND (reference sequence). With 5 bases removed from V and 2 bases from J, the gap between germline ends came to 16 bases. This CDR3 spans 16 amino acids. The source is a human donor in good health. The sample consisted of CD4+ T cells sorted from blood. This chain connects TRBV19 to TRBJ1-5; maybe TRBD1 (6 bases). The CDR3 spells CASSREGGKRNQPQHF. The CDR3 nucleotides read TGTGCCAGTAGTCGTGAAGGGGGTAAGCGCAATCAGCCCCAGCATTTT.